This T cell receptor (beta chain) was retrieved from a study of OX40 agonist ivuxolimab in advanced cancers. This clone was counted only a few times. The antigen remains unidentified. The assay was immunoSEQ multiplex PCR, and TCRdb's table has in-frame clones only and misses some. The sample contains about 15,000 clones, over 55% of which appear only once. The CDR3 sequence is 15 residues long. Trimming cost V 10 bases and J 1 base, with 19 bases left between them. Germline V CDR1 and CDR2: LNHDA, SQIVND (reference sequence). Findings and caveats of the study: Clonal expansion in partial responders at 0.1-3.0 mg/kg ranked among the lowest.

The chain combines TRBV19 with TRBJ2-5, with a weak D call TRBD2 (7 bases). The TCR sequence derives from an adult with an advanced solid tumor such as melanoma, head and neck, liver or kidney cancer. The sequencing used CD4+ or CD8+ T cells sorted from blood, collected in a trial of the OX40 agonist ivuxolimab. This CDR3 reads CATRHGGGGQETQYF. CDR3 bases: TGTGCCACCCGGCATGGCGGGGGCGGCCAAGAGACCCAGTACTTC.